The entry below describes one TCR beta chain. Its antigen remains unidentified. This record comes from a study of CD8 T cells in ankylosing spondylitis. General observations from the study: Prior work had noted some motif variants in reactive arthritis blood and synovial fluid. Characteristic of ankylosing spondylitis blood, it appeared, was a TCR beta motif comprising about eight highly homologous variants. Matched ankylosing spondylitis synovial fluid reportedly contained a significantly enriched population of disease-linked clones. Disease-linked clones proved CD8+ and comparatively uncommon in peripheral blood.

Trimming left V 0 bases short and J 5 bases short, with 10 bases between. CDR1 and CDR2 from the germline V gene are LGHDT and YNNKEL (reference sequence). This CDR3 comprises 14 residues. By quantitative 5'-RACE with molecular barcodes, the TCR beta libraries were made. TCRdb reprocessed the 5' RACE reads with MiXCR, giving one entry per CDR3 protein. The data hold 350,000 to 550,000 distinct CDR3 sequences, with around 26% observed a single time. The chain carries TRBV3-1 and TRBJ2-5; D call uncertain. The TCR originated in a male donor with ankylosing spondylitis. What was sequenced was blood, either unsorted or a sorted T cell fraction (not recorded which). CDR3 nucleotide sequence: TGTGCCAGCAGCCAAGAGGTAGCCGCCGAGACCCAGTACTTC. This translates into CASSQEVAAETQYF.